This is a list of T cell receptor beta chains from one sample in a study of metastatic and nonmetastatic thyroid tumors. Using MiXCR, TCRdb re-called clones from the PCR reads. The table shows over 15,000 clones, with around a quarter occurring only once. The sequencing sample was made of tumor tissue. Source of these receptors: a female donor with papillary thyroid cancer or a benign thyroid nodule (not recorded which). Some clones in this sample may be carry-over from other donors' samples. The CDR3 runs from the conserved cysteine through the conserved F or W. D genes are given only for firm matches. Size is stated for part of the rows, as once, few or many counts, or as a class when the clone is expanded.

V gene	D gene	J gene	CDR3 length	clone size	CDR3 DNA	CDR3 protein
TRBV29-1	.	TRBJ1-1	11	many	TGCAGCGCGGCGGCCAGCACTGAAGCTTTCTTT	CSAAASTEAFF
TRBV19	.	TRBJ1-5	12	medium-sized	TGTGCCAGTAGTGAAATTATGGGGCCCCAGCATTTT	CASSEIMGPQHF
TRBV6-2/TRBV6-3	.	TRBJ1-6	16	.	TGTGCCAGCAGTTACCCAGACCCGGTAGAAAGATCACCCCTCCACTTT	CASSYPDPVERSPLHF
TRBV7-2	.	TRBJ2-7	12	medium-sized	TGTGCCAGCAGCTTCTTTGAGTACGAGCAGTACTTC	CASSFFEYEQYF
TRBV7-8	.	TRBJ1-3	18	.	TGTGCCAGCAGCTCCCAGCGCCTCGCTGGCCGGACTGGAAACACCATATATTTT	CASSSQRLAGRTGNTIYF
TRBV2	.	TRBJ1-2	12	many	TGTGCCAGCGGCGGGCATTCGGATGGCTACACCTTC	CASGGHSDGYTF
TRBV3-1	.	TRBJ1-6	13	.	TGTGCCATCAGCCAAGGGCCGAATTCACCCCTCCACTTT	CAISQGPNSPLHF
TRBV5-1	TRBD1	TRBJ1-1	15	.	TGCGCCAGCAGCTTACGACAGGGACCGAACACTGAAGCTTTCTTT	CASSLRQGPNTEAFF
TRBV4-1	.	TRBJ1-1	17	many	TGCGCCAGCAGCCAAGATTGGGACCTCCGAAGGGACACTGAAGCTTTCTTT	CASSQDWDLRRDTEAFF
TRBV20-1	.	TRBJ2-6	14	many	TGCAGTGCTTCCCGCGGGTTTGGGGCCAACGTCCTGACTTTC	CSASRGFGANVLTF
TRBV19	.	TRBJ1-2	12	.	TGTGCCAGTAGCGGACGACCCTATGGCTACACCTTC	CASSGRPYGYTF
TRBV20-1	.	TRBJ1-2	13	.	TGCAGTGCTAGAGATCGACAGGCGAGTGGCTACACCTTC	CSARDRQASGYTF
TRBV19	.	TRBJ1-5	14	.	TGTGCCAGCCAGGACCCAGGAATCAATCAGCCCCAGCATTTT	CASQDPGINQPQHF
TRBV3-1	.	TRBJ2-1	14	medium-sized	TGTGCCAGCAGCCAAGGGTTACCCCACAATGAGCAGTTCTTC	CASSQGLPHNEQFF
TRBV6-5	TRBD1	TRBJ2-2	15	few	TGTGCCAGCAGTTACGGGACAGGGATTTCCGGGGAGCTGTTTTTT	CASSYGTGISGELFF
TRBV6-1	TRBD1	TRBJ1-2	13	few	TGTGCCAGCAGCCCACAGGGGGCAAGTGGCTACACCTTC	CASSPQGASGYTF
TRBV20-1	.	TRBJ2-1	14	.	TGCAGTGCCATACCCGGTGGGTTCCCCAATGAGCAGTTCTTC	CSAIPGGFPNEQFF
TRBV19	TRBD1	TRBJ1-2	14	many	TGTGCCAGTAGTATAGACAGGGGGACTTATGGCTACACCTTC	CASSIDRGTYGYTF
TRBV28	.	TRBJ2-5	13	.	TGTGCCAGCAGTTTGAATCCCGGGGAGACCCAGTACTTC	CASSLNPGETQYF
TRBV30	.	TRBJ1-1	12	.	TGTGCCTGGAGTGTAACGCACACTGAAGCTTTCTTT	CAWSVTHTEAFF
TRBV20-1	TRBD2	TRBJ2-7	16	.	TGCAGTGCTAGAGATTCGGCTAGCGGGAGAATCTACGAGCAGTACTTC	CSARDSASGRIYEQYF
TRBV10-3	.	TRBJ2-7	15	few	TGTGCCATACGGGTCGGTTTTGCTTCCACCTACGAGCAGTACTTC	CAIRVGFASTYEQYF
TRBV20-1	TRBD1	TRBJ1-2	14	.	TGCAGTGCTAGAGAATTACAGGGGATTGGCGGCTACACCTTC	CSARELQGIGGYTF
TRBV5-4	.	TRBJ1-2	13	.	TGTGCCAGCACCCGAGCCGGGAACTATGGCTACACCTTC	CASTRAGNYGYTF
TRBV3-1	TRBD2	TRBJ2-4	20	many	TGTGCCAGCAGGGGGGAGGGACTAGCGGGAGGGAGACTAGCCAAAAACATTCAGTACTTC	CASRGEGLAGGRLAKNIQYF
TRBV4-1	.	TRBJ2-2	14	medium-sized	TGCGCCAGCTCCGTCGGCGCGAACACCGGGGAGCTGTTTTTT	CASSVGANTGELFF
TRBV28	.	TRBJ1-2	12	many	TGTGCCAGCAGTTTTGGGGGAGATGGCTACACCTTC	CASSFGGDGYTF
TRBV4-2	.	TRBJ1-1	14	.	TGTGCCAGCAGCCAAGACTTGGGGAACACTGAAGCTTTCTTT	CASSQDLGNTEAFF
TRBV2	TRBD1	TRBJ2-3	15	few	TGTGCCAGCAGGCAGGACAGGAGAACCACAGATACGCAGTATTTT	CASRQDRRTTDTQYF
TRBV9	.	TRBJ2-3	15	few	TGTGCCAGCAGCGTGGCGGGGGCGCCCGCAGATACGCAGTATTTT	CASSVAGAPADTQYF
TRBV4-3	TRBD1	TRBJ1-1	15	many	TGCGCCAGCAGCGTTGACAGGGGGCGGGGCACTGAAGCTTTCTTT	CASSVDRGRGTEAFF
TRBV4-2	TRBD2	TRBJ2-3	16	large	TGTGCCAGCAGCCGGACTAGCGGGAGGCTCACAGATACGCAGTATTTT	CASSRTSGRLTDTQYF
TRBV30	.	TRBJ1-2	13	.	TGTGCCTGGAGTCAAGGACGGGTCTATGGCTACACCTTC	CAWSQGRVYGYTF
TRBV28	TRBD2	TRBJ2-1	14	many	TGTGCCAGCGGGCGAGCGGGGCCCTACAATGAGCAGTTCTTC	CASGRAGPYNEQFF
TRBV20-1	.	TRBJ1-1	14	.	TGCAGTGCTAGAAAGGGGGGGGTGAGCACTGAAGCTTTCTTT	CSARKGGVSTEAFF